The 11 T cell receptor beta chains presented below share a single source sample, sequenced in a study of monozygotic twins with inflammatory bowel disease. TCRdb processed the 5' RACE reads again and assigns one entry to each CDR3 protein, with no DNA. This table lists about 380,000 distinct CDR3 sequences. Sequencing used blood. All receptors derive from a human donor with ulcerative colitis or Crohn's disease, or a healthy co-twin of an affected twin (not recorded which).

The chain employs TRBV7-2 and TRBJ2-1. The germline CDR1 and CDR2 sequences are SGHTA and FQGNSA. This CDR3 comprises 14 residues. The CDR3 reads CASSLDGYYNEQFF.

V and J are TRBV7-3 and TRBJ1-6; lacking DNA, the TRBD1 call made by TCRdb goes unchecked. Germline CDR1 reads SGHTA; CDR2 reads FQGTGA. The CDR3 runs 15 residues. The CDR3 loop is CASSSGTARRSPLHF.

The chain couples TRBV7-2 to TRBJ1-3; checking the TCRdb D call of TRBD1 is not possible without DNA. The CDR3 is made up of 16 amino acids. The germline V gene has CDR1 SGHTA and CDR2 FQGNSA. The CDR3 here is CASSLTGAHSGNTIYF. The full variable domain, with the rest looked up from reference TRBV7-2 and TRBJ1-3, is GAGVSQSPSNKVTEKGKDVELRCDPISGHTALYWYRQSLGQGLEFLIYFQGNSAPDKSGLPSDRFSAERTGGSVSTLTIQRTQQEDSAVYLCASSLTGAHSGNTIYFGEGSWLTVV.

This chain links TRBV7-6 with TRBJ2-5; TCRdb designates TRBD1, a call that cannot be tested without DNA. CDR1 is SGHVS and CDR2 is FNYEAQ in the germline V gene. The CDR3 consists of 16 residues. The CDR3 loop reads CASSLAAGTGQETQYF.

V usage is TRBV7-2 and J usage is TRBJ1-2; TCRdb picks TRBD1, but there is no DNA to check that call. Looked up from germline, CDR1 is SGHTA and CDR2 is FQGNSA. CDR3 length: 14 residues. The CDR3: CASSLGAVNYGYTF.

The rearrangement uses TRBV19 and TRBJ1-6; TCRdb returns TRBD1, unconfirmable since there is no DNA. Germline V gene data show CDR1 as LNHDA and CDR2 as SQIVND (reference sequence). The CDR3 contains 14 residues. CDR3: CASSKAGAHSPLHF.

This chain connects TRBV7-9 to TRBJ2-1. This CDR3 comprises 14 residues. The V gene's germline CDR1 is SEHNR and CDR2 FQNEAQ (reference sequence). The CDR3 here is CASSTGRSYNEQFF.

The genes are TRBV18 and TRBJ2-4; TCRdb indicates TRBD1, and absent DNA this call remains unverified. This CDR3 is built from 14 residues. CDR1 and CDR2 from the germline V gene are KGHSH and LQKENI. CDR3 loop: CASSVSVVGDIQYF.

The chain recombines TRBV6-5 with TRBJ2-7. Germline V gene lookup returns CDR1 MNHEY and CDR2 SVGAGI. The CDR3 is 15 amino acids. CDR3 region: CASSSDTPLRTGQYF.

The J gene is TRBJ2-3, the V gene TRBV27; TCRdb's D gene call, TRBD1, goes unchecked for lack of DNA. The CDR3 totals 16 residues. Germline-derived CDR1 and CDR2 are MNHEY and SMNVEV (reference sequence). The CDR3: CASSSIRGIFTDTQYF.

This chain uses TRBV11-1 with TRBJ2-6; TCRdb's D gene call, TRBD2, goes unchecked for lack of DNA. CDR3 size: 18 residues. Germline loops: CDR1 SGHAT, CDR2 FQDESV (reference sequence). This chain's CDR3 is CASSLVAGPSSGANVLTF.